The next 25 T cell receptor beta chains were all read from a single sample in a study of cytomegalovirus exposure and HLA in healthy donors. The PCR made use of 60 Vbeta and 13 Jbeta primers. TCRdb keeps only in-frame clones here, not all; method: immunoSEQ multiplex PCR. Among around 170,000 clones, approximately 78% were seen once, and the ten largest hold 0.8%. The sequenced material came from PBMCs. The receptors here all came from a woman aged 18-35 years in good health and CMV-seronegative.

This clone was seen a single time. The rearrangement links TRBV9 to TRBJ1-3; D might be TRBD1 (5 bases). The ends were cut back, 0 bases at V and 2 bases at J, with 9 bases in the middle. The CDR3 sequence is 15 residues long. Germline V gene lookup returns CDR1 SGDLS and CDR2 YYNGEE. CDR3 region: CASSVVTGAGNTIYF. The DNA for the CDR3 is TGTGCCAGCAGCGTAGTAACGGGGGCTGGAAACACCATATATTTT.

CDR3 loop: CASSRALGYYEQYF. The CDR3 DNA reads TGTGCCAGCAGCCGGGCACTAGGTTACTACGAGCAGTACTTC. This rearrangement joins TRBV13 to TRBJ2-7; TRBD2 is a possible D gene (5 bases). V gave up 5 bases and J gave up 3 bases, with 14 bases separating them. The CDR3 runs 14 residues. CDR1 is PRHDT, CDR2 FYEKMQ, per germline (reference sequence).

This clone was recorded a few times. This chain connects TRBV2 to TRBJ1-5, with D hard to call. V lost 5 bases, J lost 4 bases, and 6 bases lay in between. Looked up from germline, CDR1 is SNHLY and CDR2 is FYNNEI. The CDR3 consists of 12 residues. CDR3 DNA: TGTGCCAGCAGTCCGGGGAATCAGCCCCAGCATTTT. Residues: CASSPGNQPQHF.

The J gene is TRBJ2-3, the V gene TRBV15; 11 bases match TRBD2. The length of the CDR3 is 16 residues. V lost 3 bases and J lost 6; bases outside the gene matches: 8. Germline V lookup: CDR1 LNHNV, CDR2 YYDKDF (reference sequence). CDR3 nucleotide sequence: TGTGCCACCAGCAGTAAAATAGCGGGAGGGGCGGATACGCAGTATTTT. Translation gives CATSSKIAGGADTQYF. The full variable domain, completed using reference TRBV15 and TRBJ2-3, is DAMVIQNPRYQVTQFGKPVTLSCSQTLNHNVMYWYQQKSSQAPKLLFHYYDKDFNNEADTPDNFQSRRPNTSFCFLDIRSPGLGDTAMYLCATSSKIAGGADTQYFGPGTRLTVL.

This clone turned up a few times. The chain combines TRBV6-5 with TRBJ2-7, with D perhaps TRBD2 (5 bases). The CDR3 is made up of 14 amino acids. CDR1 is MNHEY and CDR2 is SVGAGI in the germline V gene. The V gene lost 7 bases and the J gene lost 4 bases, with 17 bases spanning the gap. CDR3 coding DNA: TGTGCCAGCAAGAGGGCCGCCGGAGTATACGAGCAGTACTTC. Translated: CASKRAAGVYEQYF.

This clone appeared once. CDR3 residues: CASRSSGTAGEKLFF. CDR3 bases: TGTGCCAGTAGAAGCTCCGGGACAGCCGGAGAAAAACTGTTTTTT. The V and J genes are TRBV19 and TRBJ1-4; 7 bases align to TRBD1. J lost 8 bases, V lost 6 bases, and 12 bases had no gene match. CDR1 is LNHDA and CDR2 is SQIVND in the germline V gene (reference sequence). The CDR3 consists of 15 residues.

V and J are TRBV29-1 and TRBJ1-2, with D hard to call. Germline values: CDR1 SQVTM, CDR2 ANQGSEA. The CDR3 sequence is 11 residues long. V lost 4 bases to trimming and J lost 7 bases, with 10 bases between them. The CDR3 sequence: CSVGSVGGYTF. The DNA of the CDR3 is TGCAGCGTTGGCTCTGTCGGTGGCTACACCTTC.

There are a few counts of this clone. CDR3 loop: CASSDHSGGITEAFF. The CDR3, as DNA: TGTGCCAGCAGTGATCATTCGGGGGGAATCACTGAAGCTTTCTTT. The chain combines TRBV6-1 with TRBJ1-1; the D gene is possibly TRBD1 (5 bases). The V end lost 3 bases, the J end lost 4 bases, and 15 bases lay between the germline ends. The length of the CDR3 is 15 residues. The V gene's germline CDR1 is MNHNS and CDR2 SASEGT.

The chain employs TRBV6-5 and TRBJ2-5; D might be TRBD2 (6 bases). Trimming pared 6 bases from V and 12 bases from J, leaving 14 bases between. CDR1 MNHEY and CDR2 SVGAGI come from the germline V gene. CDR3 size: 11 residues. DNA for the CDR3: TGTGCCAGCAGGGTCCGGGAGATGGAGTACTTC. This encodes CASRVREMEYF.

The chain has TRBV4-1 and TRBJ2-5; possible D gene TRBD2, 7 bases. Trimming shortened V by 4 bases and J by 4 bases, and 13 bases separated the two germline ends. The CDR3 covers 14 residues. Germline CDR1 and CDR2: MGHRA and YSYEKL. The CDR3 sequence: CASSREGGLETQYF. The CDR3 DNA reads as TGCGCCAGCAGCCGAGAGGGGGGGCTAGAGACCCAGTACTTC.

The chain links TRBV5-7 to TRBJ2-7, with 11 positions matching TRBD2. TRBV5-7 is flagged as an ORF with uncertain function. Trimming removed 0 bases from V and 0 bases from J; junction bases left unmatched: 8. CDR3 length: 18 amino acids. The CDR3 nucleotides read TGTGCCAGCAGCTTGGGGGGGCTAACTAGCGGGAGCTCCTACGAGCAGTACTTC. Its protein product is CASSLGGLTSGSSYEQYF.

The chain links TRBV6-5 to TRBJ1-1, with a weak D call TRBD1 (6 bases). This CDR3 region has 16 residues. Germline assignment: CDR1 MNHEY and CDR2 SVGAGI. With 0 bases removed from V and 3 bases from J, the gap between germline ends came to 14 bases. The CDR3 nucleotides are TGTGCCAGCAGTTACTCACCAGGGGCGGGGGACACTGAAGCTTTCTTT. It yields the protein CASSYSPGAGDTEAFF.

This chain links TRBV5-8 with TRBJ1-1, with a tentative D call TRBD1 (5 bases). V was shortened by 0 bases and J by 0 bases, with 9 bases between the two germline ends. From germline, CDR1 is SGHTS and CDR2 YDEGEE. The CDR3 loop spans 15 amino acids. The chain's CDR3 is CASSLAVRVNTEAFF. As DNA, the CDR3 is TGTGCCAGCAGCTTGGCCGTCAGGGTGAACACTGAAGCTTTCTTT.

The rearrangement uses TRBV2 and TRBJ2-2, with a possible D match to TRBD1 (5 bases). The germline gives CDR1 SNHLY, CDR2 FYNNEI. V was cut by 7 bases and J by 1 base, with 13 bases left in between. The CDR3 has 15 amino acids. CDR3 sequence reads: CASKKGHGNTGELFF. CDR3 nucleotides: TGTGCCAGCAAGAAAGGACACGGGAACACCGGGGAGCTGTTTTTT.

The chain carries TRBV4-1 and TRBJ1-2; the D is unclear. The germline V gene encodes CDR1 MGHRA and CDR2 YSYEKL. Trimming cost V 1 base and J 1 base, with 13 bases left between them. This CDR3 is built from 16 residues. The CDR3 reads CASSQGRVRDNYGYTF. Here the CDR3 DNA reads TGCGCCAGCAGCCAAGGACGGGTCCGGGATAACTATGGCTACACCTTC.

The CDR3 region has the DNA TGTGCCAGCCGACAGGGGGGGGTTAGTGAGCAGTTCTTC. Translation: CASRQGGVSEQFF. The genes are TRBV11-2 and TRBJ2-1, with 9 nucleotides matching TRBD1. Germline loops: CDR1 SGHAT, CDR2 FQNNGV. Germline trimming cut 8 bases from V and 9 bases from J; bases unmatched to any gene: 8. The CDR3 is made up of 13 amino acids.

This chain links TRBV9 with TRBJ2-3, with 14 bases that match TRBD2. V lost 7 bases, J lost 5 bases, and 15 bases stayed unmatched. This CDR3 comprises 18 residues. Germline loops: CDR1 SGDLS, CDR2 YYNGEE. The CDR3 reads CASAPGTSGGAGGDTQYF. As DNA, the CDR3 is TGTGCCAGCGCCCCCGGGACTAGCGGGGGTGCGGGCGGAGATACGCAGTATTTT.

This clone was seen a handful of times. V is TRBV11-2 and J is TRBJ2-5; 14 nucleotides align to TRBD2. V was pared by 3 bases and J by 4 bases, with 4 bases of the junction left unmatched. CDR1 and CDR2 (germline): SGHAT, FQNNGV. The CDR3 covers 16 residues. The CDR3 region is CASSLGLAGVRETQYF. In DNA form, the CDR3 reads TGTGCCAGCAGCTTGGGACTAGCGGGAGTTCGAGAGACCCAGTACTTC.

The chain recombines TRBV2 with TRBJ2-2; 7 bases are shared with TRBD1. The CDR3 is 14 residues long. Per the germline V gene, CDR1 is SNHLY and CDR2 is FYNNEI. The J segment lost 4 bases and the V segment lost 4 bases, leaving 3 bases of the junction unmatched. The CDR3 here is CASSAGQATGELFF. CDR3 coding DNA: TGTGCCAGCAGTGCCGGACAGGCCACCGGGGAGCTGTTTTTT.

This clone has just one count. The chain's CDR3 is CASSTRDRANYGYTF. CDR3 DNA: TGTGCCAGCTCAACGCGGGACAGAGCTAACTATGGCTACACCTTC. The chain employs TRBV18 and TRBJ1-2; 7 bases fit TRBD1. Germline V gene data show CDR1 as KGHSH and CDR2 as LQKENI. The CDR3 spans 15 residues. V dropped 5 bases and J dropped 0; count of bases not matched to a gene: 6.

The CDR3 region is CASSSPTEFNSPLHF. The CDR3 DNA reads as TGTGCCAGCAGCTCCCCGACAGAATTCAATTCACCCCTCCACTTT. The chain uses TRBV13 and TRBJ1-6; the D gene is possibly TRBD1 (5 bases). The V and J ends lost 4 bases and 7 bases respectively, with 14 bases between them. CDR3 length: 15 residues. Germline loops: CDR1 PRHDT, CDR2 FYEKMQ (reference sequence).

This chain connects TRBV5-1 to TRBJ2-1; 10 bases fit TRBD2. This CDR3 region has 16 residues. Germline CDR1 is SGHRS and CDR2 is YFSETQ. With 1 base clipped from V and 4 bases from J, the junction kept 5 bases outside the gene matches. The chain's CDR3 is CASSLPAGGRYNEQFF. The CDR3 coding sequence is TGCGCCAGCAGCTTGCCAGCGGGGGGGCGATACAATGAGCAGTTCTTC.

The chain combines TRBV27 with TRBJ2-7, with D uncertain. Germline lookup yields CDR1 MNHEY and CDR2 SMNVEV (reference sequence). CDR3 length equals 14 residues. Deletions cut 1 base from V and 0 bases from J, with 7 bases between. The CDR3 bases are TGTGCCAGCAGTTTATATCCCATCTCCTACGAGCAGTACTTC. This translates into CASSLYPISYEQYF.

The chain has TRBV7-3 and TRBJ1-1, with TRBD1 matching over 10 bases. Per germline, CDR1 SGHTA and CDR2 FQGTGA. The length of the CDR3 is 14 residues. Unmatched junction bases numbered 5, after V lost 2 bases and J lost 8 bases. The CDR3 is CASSLSGTGAEAFF. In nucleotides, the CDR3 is TGTGCCAGCAGCTTATCGGGGACAGGGGCGGAAGCTTTCTTT.

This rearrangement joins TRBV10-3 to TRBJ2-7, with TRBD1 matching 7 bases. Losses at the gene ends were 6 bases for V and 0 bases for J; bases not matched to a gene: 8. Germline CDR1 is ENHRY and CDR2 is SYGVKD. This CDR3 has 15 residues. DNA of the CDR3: TGTGCCATCAGCCCGGGACAGCAGGTCTCCTACGAGCAGTACTTC. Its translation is CAISPGQQVSYEQYF.